Listed below are T cell receptor beta chains from one sample, sequenced in a study of CD8 T cells in Susac syndrome. TCRdb re-analysed the immunoSEQ multiplex PCR reads in MiXCR, keeping a single row per CDR3 protein. The sample includes some 190,000 distinct CDR3 sequences, over 90% of them seen just once. The sequenced sample consisted of CD4+ T cells from PBMCs. Source of these receptors: a human donor with Susac syndrome. Each CDR3 is given without its conserved first and last residue. Each record gives: J gene, V gene, CDR3 protein.

>TRBJ2-1|TRBV4-2
ASSPTSGGDNEQF
>TRBJ2-3|TRBV30
AWSVNLADTQY
>TRBJ2-3|TRBV7-2
ASSLTPRDTDTQY
>TRBJ1-4|TRBV4-2
ASSQPHHRDTEKLF
>TRBJ1-2|TRBV30
AWSKTPSCT
>TRBJ2-2|TRBV5-1
ASSYGRTGELF
>TRBJ1-3|TRBV12-3/TRBV12-4
ASSPSARGNTIY
>TRBJ1-6|TRBV5-4
ASSIQGWGNNSPLH
>TRBJ2-6|TRBV14
ASSQAGTANSGANVLT
>TRBJ1-1|TRBV5-4
ASSFPTGRNTEAF
>TRBJ1-6|TRBV20-1
SARDRIRQGAGSPLH
>TRBJ2-1|TRBV7-3
ASSRPGLIQYNEQF
>TRBJ2-3|TRBV4-2
ASSQDSGQNTQY
>TRBJ2-3|TRBV4-1
ASSSGPAGDTQY
>TRBJ2-7|TRBV6-1
ASSRLISYEQY
>TRBJ1-2|TRBV6-5
ASSSAAGNNYGYT
>TRBJ1-1|TRBV9
ASSVDPGGATVNTEAF
>TRBJ1-5|TRBV28
ASSHTGGSNQPQH
>TRBJ1-6|TRBV9
ASSAPGINSPLH
>TRBJ2-2|TRBV5-1
ASSPDRDTGELF
>TRBJ1-1|TRBV5-4
ASRREDTEAF
>TRBJ2-4|TRBV18
ASSPFDGTKNIQY